This TCR beta chain was recovered during a study of blood T cells in healthy people across ages. General study findings and limits: Aged donors had fewer naive CD4+ cells and lower diversity than long-lived donors.

This clonotype was counted a few times. As yet, its antigen is unknown. For the second PCR, which ran for about 7 to 11 cycles, a sample-barcoded 5' primer and a J-beta primer mix were used. The authors tagged each cDNA molecule using a template-switch adaptor with 12 random nucleotides. One entry per CDR3 protein, called by TCRdb with MiXCR from the 5' RACE reads. The sample has 780,000 or so distinct CDR3 sequences; roughly 50% are singletons. The amount of total RNA extracted per sample was at least 6 micrograms. This TCR was recovered from a man at least 80 years old in good health. The source material was blood.

In DNA form, the CDR3 reads TGTGCCAGCAAGGAGCAGGGGGCATTATACGAGCAGTACTTC. Protein product: CASKEQGALYEQYF. The chain combines TRBV12-3 or TRBV12-4 with TRBJ2-7, with 8 bases fitting TRBD1. Losses at the gene ends were 7 bases for V and 4 bases for J; bases not matched to a gene: 9. This CDR3 is 14 amino acids long.